The 8 T cell receptor beta chains below all came from one sample that was sequenced in a study of the immune and genomic landscape of osteosarcoma. The data were produced by immunoSEQ multiplex PCR, yet TCRdb's version contains in-frame clones alone and is incomplete. This sample has just over 140 clones, with over 60% found just once. Sample: primary tumor tissue from the femur. These receptors originate from a man younger than 35 with osteosarcoma.

The chain has TRBV10-3 and TRBJ1-4; D remains ambiguous. The CDR3 totals 14 residues. Trimming removed 0 bases at V and 7 bases at J, with 9 bases between. Germline values: CDR1 ENHRY, CDR2 SYGVKD. CDR3 nucleotides: TGTGCCATCAGTGAGTCGAGGCAGGCTGAAAAACTGTTTTTT. Protein: CAISESRQAEKLFF.

This clone was counted once. The chain joins TRBV11-2 to TRBJ2-3, with D possibly being TRBD2 (6 bases). CDR1 is SGHAT, CDR2 FQNNGV, per germline. CDR3 length: 16 residues. V lost 5 bases and J lost 6, with 21 bases in between. DNA for the CDR3: TGTGCCAGCAGCCCAAACCGGGACTCCCTAGGCGATACGCAGTATTTT. Translation gives CASSPNRDSLGDTQYF.

V gene TRBV9 combines with J gene TRBJ2-1; TRBD1 agrees at 9 bases. Trimming cost V 8 bases and J 5 bases; bases outside gene matches: 11. This CDR3 spans 15 amino acids. The germline V gene encodes CDR1 SGDLS and CDR2 YYNGEE. CDR3 in DNA: TGTGCCAGTTCGAGGGACAGGGCGAGACACAATGAGCAGTTCTTC. It encodes CASSRDRARHNEQFF.

This chain connects TRBV7-3 to TRBJ1-6; no definite D call. From germline, CDR1 is SGHTA and CDR2 FQGTGA. The CDR3 totals 13 residues. V shed 5 bases and J shed 7 bases, with 9 bases lying between them. CDR3 protein: CASSAFKNSPLHF. In DNA, the CDR3 is TGTGCCAGCAGCGCCTTCAAGAATTCACCCCTCCACTTT.

The chain combines TRBV11-2 with TRBJ2-3; D remains ambiguous. V dropped 5 bases and J dropped 3 bases, with 15 bases sitting between them. The CDR3 runs to 15 residues. Germline CDR1 reads SGHAT; CDR2 reads FQNNGV. The CDR3 protein is CASSTESRPTDTQYF. The CDR3 nucleotides are TGTGCCAGCAGCACAGAGTCCCGCCCGACAGATACGCAGTATTTT. Combining the CDR3 with reference TRBV11-2 and TRBJ2-3 gives the whole variable domain EAGVAQSPRYKIIEKRQSVAFWCNPISGHATLYWYQQILGQGPKLLIQFQNNGVVDDSQLPKDRFSAERLKGVDSTLKIQPAKLEDSAVYLCASSTESRPTDTQYFGPGTRLTVL.

This chain connects TRBV4-1 to TRBJ2-5, with 8 positions matching TRBD2. The CDR3 is made up of 18 amino acids. Per the germline V gene, CDR1 is MGHRA and CDR2 is YSYEKL. V lost 4 bases to trimming and J lost 7 bases; unmatched junction nucleotides: 20. The CDR3 DNA follows: TGCGCCAGCAGCCCCAGGAGGTTAGCGGGGTCCTCCGCGGGGACCCAGTACTTC. It codes for CASSPRRLAGSSAGTQYF.

A word on this clone: At one boundary the junction diverges from the germline segment, which might be a read error. The chain couples TRBV7-7 to TRBJ2-3, with 9 bases fitting TRBD2. The V gene's germline CDR1 is SSHAT and CDR2 FNYEAQ (reference sequence). This CDR3 is built from 13 residues. DNA of the CDR3: TGTGCTAGCAGCTTAGCGCGGGGGGGTACGCAGTATTTT. It specifies CASSLARGGTQYF. The full variable domain, with the rest looked up from reference TRBV7-7 and TRBJ2-3, is GAGVSQSPRYKVTKRGQDVTLRCDPISSHATLYWYQQALGQGPEFLTYFNYEAQPDKSGLPSDRFSAERPEGSISTLTIQRTEQRDSAMYRCASSLARGGTQYFGPGTRLTVL.

The J gene is TRBJ2-1, the V gene TRBV6-5; no clear D. Germline CDR1 and CDR2: MNHEY and SVGAGI. The CDR3 spans 15 residues. With 4 bases removed from V and 0 bases from J, the gap between germline ends came to 10 bases. CDR3 bases: TGTGCCAGCAGTTCCTCTGGTAGCTCCTACAATGAGCAGTTCTTC. Amino acids: CASSSSGSSYNEQFF.